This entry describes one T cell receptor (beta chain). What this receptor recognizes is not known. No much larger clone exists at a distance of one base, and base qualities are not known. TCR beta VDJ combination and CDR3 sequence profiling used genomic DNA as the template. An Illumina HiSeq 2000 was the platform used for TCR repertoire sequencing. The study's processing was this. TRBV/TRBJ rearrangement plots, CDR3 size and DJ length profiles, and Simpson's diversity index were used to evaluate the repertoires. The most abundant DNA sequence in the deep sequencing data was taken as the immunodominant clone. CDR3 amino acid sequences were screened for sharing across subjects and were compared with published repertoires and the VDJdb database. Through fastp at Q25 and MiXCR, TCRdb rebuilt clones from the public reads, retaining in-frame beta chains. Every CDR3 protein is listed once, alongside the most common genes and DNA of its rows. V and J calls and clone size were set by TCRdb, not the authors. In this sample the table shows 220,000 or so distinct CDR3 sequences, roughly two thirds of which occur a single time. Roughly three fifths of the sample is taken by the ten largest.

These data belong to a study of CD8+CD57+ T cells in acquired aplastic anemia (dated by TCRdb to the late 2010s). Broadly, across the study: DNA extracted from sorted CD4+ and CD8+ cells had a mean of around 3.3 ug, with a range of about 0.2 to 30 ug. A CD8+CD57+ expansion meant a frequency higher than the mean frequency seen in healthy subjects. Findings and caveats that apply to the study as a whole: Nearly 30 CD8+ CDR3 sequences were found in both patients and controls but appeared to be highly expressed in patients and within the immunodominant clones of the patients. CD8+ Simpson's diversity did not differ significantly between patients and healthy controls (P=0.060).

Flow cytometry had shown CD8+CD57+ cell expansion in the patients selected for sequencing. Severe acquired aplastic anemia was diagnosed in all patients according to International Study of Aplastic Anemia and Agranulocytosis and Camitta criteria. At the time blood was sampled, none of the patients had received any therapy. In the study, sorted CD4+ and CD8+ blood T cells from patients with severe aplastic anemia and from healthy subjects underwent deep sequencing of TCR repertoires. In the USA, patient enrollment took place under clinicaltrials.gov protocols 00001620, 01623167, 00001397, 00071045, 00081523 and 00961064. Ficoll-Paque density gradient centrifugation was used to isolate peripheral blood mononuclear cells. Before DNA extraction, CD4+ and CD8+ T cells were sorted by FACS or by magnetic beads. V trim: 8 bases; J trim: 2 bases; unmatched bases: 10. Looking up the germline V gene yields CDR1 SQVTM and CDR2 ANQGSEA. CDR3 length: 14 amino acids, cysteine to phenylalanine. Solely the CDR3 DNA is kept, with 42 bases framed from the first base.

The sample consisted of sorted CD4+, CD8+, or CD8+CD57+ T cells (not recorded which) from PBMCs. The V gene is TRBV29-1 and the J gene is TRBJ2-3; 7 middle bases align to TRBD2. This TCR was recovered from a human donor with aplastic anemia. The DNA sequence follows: TGCAGCACCACCTCGGGGGGAAACACAGATACGCAGTATTTT. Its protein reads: CSTTSGGNTDTQYF.